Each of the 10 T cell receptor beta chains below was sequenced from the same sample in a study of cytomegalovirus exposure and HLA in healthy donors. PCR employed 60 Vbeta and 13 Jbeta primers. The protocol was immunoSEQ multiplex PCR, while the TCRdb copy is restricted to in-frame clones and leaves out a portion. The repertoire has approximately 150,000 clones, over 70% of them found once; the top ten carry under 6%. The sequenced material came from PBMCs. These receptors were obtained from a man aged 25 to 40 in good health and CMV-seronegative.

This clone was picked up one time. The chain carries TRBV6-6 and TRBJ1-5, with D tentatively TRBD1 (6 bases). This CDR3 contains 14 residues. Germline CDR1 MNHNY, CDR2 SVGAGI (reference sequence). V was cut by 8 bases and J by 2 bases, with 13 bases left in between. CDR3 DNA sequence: TGTGCCAGCGCAGGGGCTCTTGGCAATCAGCCCCAGCATTTT. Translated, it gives CASAGALGNQPQHF.

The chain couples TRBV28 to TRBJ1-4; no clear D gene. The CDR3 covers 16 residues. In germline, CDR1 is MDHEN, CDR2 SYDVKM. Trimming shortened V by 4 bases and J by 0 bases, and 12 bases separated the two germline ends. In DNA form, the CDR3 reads TGTGCCAGCAGTTCTCTGATGTCAGCAACTAATGAAAAACTGTTTTTT. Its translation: CASSSLMSATNEKLFF.

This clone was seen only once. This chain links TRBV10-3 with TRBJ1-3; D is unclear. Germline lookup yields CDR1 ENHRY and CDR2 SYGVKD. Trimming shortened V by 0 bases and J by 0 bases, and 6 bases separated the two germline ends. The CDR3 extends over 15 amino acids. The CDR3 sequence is CAISESNGSGNTIYF. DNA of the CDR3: TGTGCCATCAGTGAGTCGAACGGCTCTGGAAACACCATATATTTT.

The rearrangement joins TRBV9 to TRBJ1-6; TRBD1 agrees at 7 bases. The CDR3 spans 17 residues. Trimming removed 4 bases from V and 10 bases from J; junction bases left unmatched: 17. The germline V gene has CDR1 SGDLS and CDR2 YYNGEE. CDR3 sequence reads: CASSPSKGAIINSPLHF. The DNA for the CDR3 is TGTGCCAGCAGCCCGAGTAAGGGGGCCATAATAAACTCACCCCTCCACTTT.

The CDR3 nucleotides are TGTGCCAGCAGTTTCAGTCAAAGCTCCTACAATGAGCAGTTCTTC. This gives the protein CASSFSQSSYNEQFF. V gene TRBV28 combines with J gene TRBJ2-1, with D unclear. This CDR3 contains 15 residues. From germline, CDR1 is MDHEN and CDR2 SYDVKM. V lost 3 bases to trimming and J lost 0 bases, with 9 bases between them.

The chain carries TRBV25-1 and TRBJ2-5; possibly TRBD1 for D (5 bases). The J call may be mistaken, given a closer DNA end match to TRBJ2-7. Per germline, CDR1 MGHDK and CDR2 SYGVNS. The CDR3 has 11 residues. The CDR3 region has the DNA TGTGCCAGCAGCGGACACTACGAGCAGTACTTC. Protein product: CASSGHYEQYF.

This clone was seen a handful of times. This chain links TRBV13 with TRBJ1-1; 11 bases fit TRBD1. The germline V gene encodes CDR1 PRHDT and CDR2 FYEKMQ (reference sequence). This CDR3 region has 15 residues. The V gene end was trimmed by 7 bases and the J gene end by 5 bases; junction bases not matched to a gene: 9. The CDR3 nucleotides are TGTGCCAGCACTCCAAGGGGGACAGGGGGTACTGAAGCTTTCTTT. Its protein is CASTPRGTGGTEAFF.

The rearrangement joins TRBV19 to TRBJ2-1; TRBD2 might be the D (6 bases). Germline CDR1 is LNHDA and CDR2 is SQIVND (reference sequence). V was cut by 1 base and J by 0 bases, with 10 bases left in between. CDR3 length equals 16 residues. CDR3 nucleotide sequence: TGTGCCAGTAGTATAGCAAGCGGGCCCTCCTACAATGAGCAGTTCTTC. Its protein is CASSIASGPSYNEQFF.

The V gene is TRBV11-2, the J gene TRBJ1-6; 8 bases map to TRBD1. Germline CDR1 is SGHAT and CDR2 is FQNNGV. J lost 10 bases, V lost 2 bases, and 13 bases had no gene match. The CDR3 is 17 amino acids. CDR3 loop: CASSLIRGQAVESPLHF. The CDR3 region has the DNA TGTGCCAGCAGCTTAATTAGGGGACAGGCGGTCGAGTCACCCCTCCACTTT.

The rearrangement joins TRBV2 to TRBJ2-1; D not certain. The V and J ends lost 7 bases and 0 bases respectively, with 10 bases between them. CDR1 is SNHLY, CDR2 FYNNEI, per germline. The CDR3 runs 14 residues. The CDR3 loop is CASTASSSYNEQFF. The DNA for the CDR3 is TGTGCCAGCACCGCCTCTAGCTCCTACAATGAGCAGTTCTTC.